Listed below are T cell receptor beta chains from one sample, sequenced in a study of T cell responses to AZD1222 COVID-19 vaccine. Sequencing was performed with immunoSEQ multiplex PCR; in TCRdb, only in-frame clones are kept and a portion is missing. The data hold about 140,000 clones, with roughly 90% observed a single time. The sample consisted of peripheral blood, taken on day 0 of AZD1222 vaccination. The source is an adult in good health. The CDR3 runs from the conserved cysteine through the conserved F or W. The D gene is left open where the match is weak. Size tells how often a clone was seen (once, few, many) or the class of an expanded clone, and some rows leave it out.

D gene	clone size	V gene	J gene	CDR3 protein	CDR3 DNA
.	.	TRBV10-3	TRBJ2-3	CAISERDTDTQYF	TGTGCCATCAGTGAGCGAGACACAGATACGCAGTATTTT
TRBD1	.	TRBV6-5	TRBJ1-4	CASRQNRGQEKLFF	TGTGCCAGCAGGCAAAACAGGGGTCAAGAAAAACTGTTTTTT
.	.	TRBV6-5	TRBJ1-3	CASIWGNTIYF	TGTGCCAGCATATGGGGAAACACCATATATTTT
.	.	TRBV9	TRBJ1-1	CASSVRGVGAEAFF	TGTGCCAGCAGCGTTCGGGGCGTCGGGGCTGAAGCTTTCTTT
TRBD2	.	TRBV24-1	TRBJ2-2	CATSDLAGGANTGELFF	TGTGCCACCAGTGATTTGGCGGGGGGCGCGAACACCGGGGAGCTGTTTTTT
.	.	TRBV2	TRBJ1-1	CASRPQRGEKTEAFF	TGTGCCAGCAGACCCCAGAGGGGGGAGAAGACTGAAGCTTTCTTT
.	once	TRBV20-1	TRBJ2-1	CSASVQDTTIHNEQFF	TGCAGTGCTAGTGTCCAGGACACCACTATACACAATGAGCAGTTCTTC
.	few	TRBV9	TRBJ1-1	CASSVAPPTTEAFF	TGTGCCAGCAGCGTAGCTCCTCCGACCACTGAAGCTTTCTTT
.	.	TRBV11-3	TRBJ1-5	CASSLDVPLNQPQHF	TGTGCCAGCAGCTTAGATGTACCCTTGAATCAGCCCCAGCATTTT
.	.	TRBV11-2	TRBJ1-5	CASSPQGYNQPQHF	TGTGCCAGCAGCCCTCAGGGTTACAATCAGCCCCAGCATTTT
.	.	TRBV5-1	TRBJ1-1	CASSQMIGAEMNTEAFF	TGCGCCAGCAGCCAAATGATAGGGGCGGAGATGAACACTGAAGCTTTCTTT
TRBD2	.	TRBV19	TRBJ2-1	CASSLWGGLKTNEQFF	TGTGCCAGTAGTTTATGGGGGGGACTTAAAACCAATGAGCAGTTCTTC
.	.	TRBV5-1	TRBJ1-5	CASSLVQGGQPQHF	TGCGCCAGCAGCTTGGTACAGGGAGGTCAGCCCCAGCATTTT
.	once	TRBV6-1	TRBJ1-4	CASSEGADFNEKLFF	TGTGCCAGCAGTGAAGGGGCGGACTTTAATGAAAAACTGTTTTTT
.	once	TRBV2	TRBJ1-6	CASSTNNSPLHF	TGTGCCAGCAGTACTAACAATTCACCCCTCCACTTT
.	.	TRBV11-2	TRBJ2-7	CASSSLRRQVYEQYF	TGTGCCAGCAGCTCCCTCCGGAGACAGGTCTACGAGCAGTACTTC
.	.	TRBV5-1	TRBJ1-2	CASSLEQLGGYTF	TGCGCCAGCAGCTTGGAGCAGCTCGGTGGCTACACCTTC
.	.	TRBV4-2	TRBJ1-5	CASSQDLSLLYQPQHF	TGTGCCAGCAGCCAAGATCTTTCTCTGCTCTACCAGCCCCAGCATTTT
.	.	TRBV11-2	TRBJ1-1	CASSLFGVATEAFF	TGTGCCAGCAGCTTGTTCGGGGTCGCCACTGAAGCTTTCTTT
.	.	TRBV19	TRBJ2-7	CASRMNTPPYEQYF	TGTGCCAGTCGAATGAATACGCCGCCCTACGAGCAGTACTTC
.	.	TRBV5-1	TRBJ1-1	CASSLDRPVNTEAFF	TGCGCCAGCAGCTTGGACAGGCCTGTGAACACTGAAGCTTTCTTT
.	.	TRBV24-1	TRBJ2-5	CATSENDGRETQYF	TGTGCCACCAGTGAGAATGATGGTAGGGAGACCCAGTACTTC
.	few	TRBV5-1	TRBJ1-1	CASTFSGGNTEAFF	TGCGCCAGCACCTTTTCGGGGGGGAACACTGAAGCTTTCTTT
TRBD1	.	TRBV2	TRBJ2-5	CASIPRTGGGETQYF	TGTGCCAGCATTCCCAGGACAGGGGGCGGAGAGACCCAGTACTTC
.	.	TRBV20-1	TRBJ1-5	CSAKGLRAQHF	TGCAGTGCCAAAGGACTCAGGGCCCAGCATTTT
.	.	TRBV29-1	TRBJ2-1	CSVGRDHRVNEQFF	TGCAGCGTTGGAAGGGACCATCGGGTGAATGAGCAGTTCTTC
.	.	TRBV28	TRBJ2-2	CASSPLGGVADGELFF	TGTGCCAGCAGCCCCCTTGGCGGGGTAGCTGACGGGGAGCTGTTTTTT
.	.	TRBV2	TRBJ2-1	CASNTVRDTYNEQFF	TGTGCCAGCAACACGGTACGGGACACCTACAATGAGCAGTTCTTC
.	.	TRBV5-1	TRBJ2-7	CASSLSPGGGEQYF	TGCGCCAGCAGCTTGTCTCCGGGCGGTGGCGAGCAGTACTTC
.	.	TRBV6-5	TRBJ1-6	CASREGRYNSPLHF	TGTGCCAGCAGAGAGGGACGGTATAATTCACCCCTCCACTTT
.	.	TRBV6-5	TRBJ1-1	CASSYSSGVAEAFF	TGTGCCAGCAGTTACTCGTCAGGGGTGGCTGAAGCTTTCTTT
.	once	TRBV20-1	TRBJ1-2	CSASPEIGVVYGYTF	TGCAGTGCTAGTCCCGAAATCGGGGTAGTCTATGGCTACACCTTC
.	.	TRBV27	TRBJ2-5	CASSLSVDATQYF	TGTGCCAGCAGTTTATCAGTAGATGCGACCCAGTACTTC
.	.	TRBV27	TRBJ2-7	CASSLLSGAGYEQYF	TGTGCCAGCAGTTTATTATCAGGGGCGGGCTACGAGCAGTACTTC
.	.	TRBV28	TRBJ1-1	CASSPQDRTNTEAFF	TGTGCCAGCAGTCCCCAGGACAGAACTAACACTGAAGCTTTCTTT
TRBD1	.	TRBV7-8	TRBJ1-2	CASSIRQGADYGYTF	TGTGCCAGCAGCATTCGACAGGGGGCGGACTATGGCTACACCTTC
TRBD2	.	TRBV10-3	TRBJ2-5	CANSESLAGGETQYF	TGTGCCAACAGTGAGTCACTAGCGGGAGGAGAGACCCAGTACTTC